This T cell receptor beta chain was sequenced for a study of blood T cell repertoires in COVID-19 (dated by TCRdb to about 2020). With regard to the full study: Samples covering the acute and convalescent phases of COVID-19 were provided by collaborators in the United States, Italy and Spain. A freely available public database, intended as a resource for researchers studying the immune response to SARS-CoV-2, is where the repertoires were released. The samples were drawn from the first 160 participants of the ongoing ImmuneRACE study and from 1,200 or so subjects provided by 6 global collaborators. Deeply sampled blood TCRbeta repertoires from subjects exposed to, actively infected with, or recovered from COVID-19 were included in the dataset. The sample metadata nearly always contained a de-identified subject ID, COVID-19 status, age in years and sex. The prospective study material was composed of cDNA or gDNA derived from T cells, B-cell-depleted T cells, or PBMCs. HLA class I and class II types, where available, came from metadata supplied by the sample provider rather than from assay-based typing. General findings and caveats noted by the study authors: The quantity of clinical and demographic metadata differed by source and by participant and was supplied without curation.

Whole blood was collected in K2EDTA tubes by collaborating institutions according to the institutions' own protocols. Collaborator samples were shipped for TCRbeta analysis as frozen whole blood, isolated PBMCs, or DNA extracted from either sample type. As for this clone: It lacks a known antigen. Base quality data are lacking; no much larger clone is found one base away.

Deletion took 0 bases off V and 4 bases off J, with a span of 30 bases between the germline ends. The germline V gene yields LGHNA for CDR1 and YNFKEQ for CDR2. Including cysteine and phenylalanine, the CDR3 has 22 amino acids. Only the CDR3 DNA is retained, 66 bases long and in frame from the first base. TCRbeta CDR3 regions were amplified from genomic DNA using the immunoSEQ Assay, a bias-controlled multiplex PCR. Turning to the authors' computational methods: Within the assay, amplification of reference gene primers was used to estimate how many nucleated cells each sample contained. To quantify the absolute abundance of each unique TCRbeta CDR3 rearrangement, sequence reads were collapsed and filtered. For each sample, productive Simpson clonality was calculated as the square root of Simpson's diversity index over productive rearrangements. The table was pulled from immuneACCESS by TCRdb, which kept in-frame rearrangements only. Such tables lose some clones; where checked, under half of the loss comes from unresolved V genes, and the rest has no known cause. V and J calls and clone size follow that table, whereas D and trimming were derived from the DNA. Across this sample there are approximately 100,000 clones, with 75% to 90% seen only once. 32% of the sample is held by the ten biggest clonotypes.

The chain is made from TRBV4-2 and TRBJ2-2; TRBD2 could be the D gene, as 5 bases match. The clonotype was recovered from a woman of 80 years or more with acute or convalescent COVID-19. Sequences were obtained from peripheral blood. CDR3 protein: CASSQEVKRGSVKFAFTGELFF. The sequence in DNA is TGTGCCAGCAGCCAAGAAGTGAAGAGAGGGTCGGTAAAATTCGCGTTCACCGGGGAGCTGTTTTTT.